The 9 T cell receptor beta chains reported below all come from one sample, sequenced in a study of blood T cell repertoires in COVID-19. Here immunoSEQ multiplex PCR was the method, and the copy in TCRdb shows in-frame clones only, minus some. The data contain fewer than 350,000 clones, roughly 90% of them singletons. The specimen sequenced was PBMCs or T cells enriched from blood (not recorded which). These receptors were obtained from a middle-aged woman who had recovered from COVID-19.

The CDR3 DNA reads TGTGCCAGTAGTATGGTGGGACACCTCTACGAGCAGTACTTC. As protein: CASSMVGHLYEQYF. The chain uses TRBV19 and TRBJ2-7, with D perhaps matching TRBD1 (6 bases). V lost 3 bases and J 3 bases, leaving 12 bases between the germline ends. CDR1 LNHDA and CDR2 SQIVND come from the germline V gene (reference sequence). The CDR3 totals 14 residues.

V is TRBV24-1 and J is TRBJ1-5, with 8 bases that match TRBD1. Germline-derived CDR1 and CDR2 are KGHDR and SFDVKD. Germline trimming cut 3 bases from V and 3 bases from J; bases unmatched to any gene: 3. This CDR3 region has 15 residues. The CDR3 region has the DNA TGTGCCACCAGTGATCGACAGGGGATCAATCAGCCCCAGCATTTT. Its protein is CATSDRQGINQPQHF.

The chain joins TRBV18 to TRBJ1-6, with D possibly being TRBD1 (5 bases). V lost 3 bases, J lost 8 bases, and 14 bases lay in between. The CDR3 loop spans 15 amino acids. Germline V CDR1 and CDR2: KGHSH, LQKENI. CDR3 sequence: CASSPTRDLDSPLHF. In nucleotides, the CDR3 is TGTGCCAGCTCACCTACCAGGGACTTGGATTCACCCCTCCACTTT.

This clone came up a few times. V gene TRBV29-1 combines with J gene TRBJ2-3, with 10 nucleotides matching TRBD2. The J segment lost 2 bases and the V segment lost 7 bases, leaving 9 bases of the junction unmatched. The CDR3 runs 15 residues. Germline V gene lookup returns CDR1 SQVTM and CDR2 ANQGSEA. This chain's CDR3 is CSASRGLAVTDTQYF. CDR3 nucleotides: TGCAGCGCCAGTCGAGGACTAGCGGTCACAGATACGCAGTATTTT.

The CDR3 bases are TGTGCCAGCAGCTCCCGTCCGGGGGGGGGAGGCAGGAGTAATGAGCAGTTCTTC. Residues: CASSSRPGGGGRSNEQFF. The chain combines TRBV7-8 with TRBJ2-1; the match to TRBD2 covers 8 bases. Trimming cost V 4 bases and J 7 bases; bases outside gene matches: 18. This CDR3 has 18 residues. Per the germline V gene, CDR1 is SGHVS and CDR2 is FQNEAQ.

The V gene is TRBV6-6, the J gene TRBJ1-3, with D tentatively TRBD1 (6 bases). Germline CDR1 is MNHNY and CDR2 is SVGAGI (reference sequence). There are 14 residues in the CDR3. V was clipped by 7 bases and J by 1 base, with 11 bases between them. This CDR3 is CASILQGSGNTIYF. As DNA, the CDR3 is TGTGCCAGCATCCTACAGGGATCTGGAAACACCATATATTTT.

This sequence joins TRBV4-3 and TRBJ2-1, with 7 bases lining up with TRBD2. This CDR3 spans 18 amino acids. The germline V gene encodes CDR1 LGHNA and CDR2 YSLEER. After removal of 4 bases from V and 0 bases from J, the junction contained 12 bases not matched to a gene. Here the CDR3 reads CASSRDLGGVSSYNEQFF. The CDR3 DNA is TGCGCCAGCAGCCGCGATCTGGGAGGGGTAAGCTCCTACAATGAGCAGTTCTTC.

This clone occurred many times. V and J are TRBV7-9 and TRBJ1-5; 8 nucleotides agree with TRBD1. The CDR3 extends over 19 amino acids. CDR1 is SEHNR and CDR2 is FQNEAQ in the germline V gene (reference sequence). Trimming cost V 6 bases and J 4 bases; bases outside gene matches: 20. The CDR3 sequence is CASSPLPDLGRGPNQPQHF. CDR3 in DNA: TGTGCCAGCAGTCCCCTCCCGGACCTGGGCAGGGGGCCGAATCAGCCCCAGCATTTT. The full variable domain, completed using reference TRBV7-9 and TRBJ1-5, is DTGVSQNPRHKITKRGQNVTFRCDPISEHNRLYWYRQTLGQGPEFLTYFQNEAQLEKSRLLSDRFSAERPKGSFSTLEIQRTEQGDSAMYLCASSPLPDLGRGPNQPQHFGDGTRLSIL.

The gene calls are TRBV7-3 and TRBJ1-5, with a possible D match to TRBD1 (5 bases). In germline, CDR1 is SGHTA, CDR2 FQGTGA. This CDR3 has 16 residues. Trimming removed 0 bases from V and 3 bases from J, with 12 bases in between. CDR3 bases: TGTGCCAGCAGCTTAACCATTTGGGGACTCAATCAGCCCCAGCATTTT. The encoded protein is CASSLTIWGLNQPQHF. Based on the CDR3 plus reference TRBV7-3 and TRBJ1-5, the full variable domain is GAGVSQTPSNKVTEKGKYVELRCDPISGHTALYWYRQSLGQGPEFLIYFQGTGAADDSGLPNDRFFAVRPEGSVSTLKIQRTERGDSAVYLCASSLTIWGLNQPQHFGDGTRLSIL.